The next 10 T cell receptor beta chains were all read from a single sample in a study of CD8 T cells in Susac syndrome. A quantity of about 0.5 to 1 ug RNA underwent reverse transcription using random hexamers. TCRdb re-called the immunoSEQ multiplex PCR reads with MiXCR, one entry per CDR3 protein. The sample lists about 130,000 distinct CDR3 sequences, approximately 95% occurring once. The sequencing input was CD8+ T cells from PBMCs. These receptors all stem from a human donor with Susac syndrome.

V usage is TRBV20-1 and J usage is TRBJ2-2; the D is unclear. Trimming pared 0 bases from V and 2 bases from J, leaving 16 bases between. This CDR3 has 17 amino acids. The germline gives CDR1 DFQATT, CDR2 SNEGSKA (reference sequence). The CDR3 nucleotides are TGCAGTGCTAGAGACGCCACCGAGACGGCCAACACCGGGGAGCTGTTTTTT. Translation: CSARDATETANTGELFF.

This chain uses TRBV24-1 with TRBJ2-2; D call uncertain. Germline assignment: CDR1 KGHDR and CDR2 SFDVKD. The length of the CDR3 is 17 residues. V lost 4 bases, J lost 2 bases, and 16 bases lay in between. The CDR3 reads CATSEVHPRSNTGELFF. CDR3 sequence (DNA): TGTGCCACCAGTGAGGTACACCCGAGGTCCAACACCGGGGAGCTGTTTTTT.

V gene TRBV9 combines with J gene TRBJ2-1; 12 bases match TRBD2. The CDR3 is 18 residues long. The germline CDR1 and CDR2 sequences are SGDLS and YYNGEE. The junction had 4 bases not matched to a gene; V was cut back by 0 bases and J by 0 bases. In nucleotides, the CDR3 is TGTGCCAGCAGCGTAGGACTAGCGGGAGCGGGCTCCTACAATGAGCAGTTCTTC. Translation: CASSVGLAGAGSYNEQFF.

The genes are TRBV29-1 and TRBJ2-5, with 10 bases matching TRBD2. Trimming took 4 bases from V and 5 from J; bases not matched to a gene: 19. The CDR3 has 18 residues. CDR1 and CDR2 from the germline V gene are SQVTM and ANQGSEA. The CDR3 DNA is TGCAGCGTTGTTTTTCCGTGGACTAGCGGAACTATGGGGGAGACCCAGTACTTC. Residues: CSVVFPWTSGTMGETQYF.

This rearrangement joins TRBV5-6 to TRBJ2-7; 9 bases are shared with TRBD2. In germline, CDR1 is SGHDT, CDR2 YYEEEE. CDR3 length: 14 amino acids. Germline trimming cut 4 bases from V and 6 bases from J; bases unmatched to any gene: 8. CDR3 loop: CASSPLAGVGEQYF. The CDR3 DNA reads TGTGCCAGCAGCCCCTTAGCGGGAGTGGGCGAGCAGTACTTC.

The chain uses TRBV4-1 and TRBJ2-7; D uncertain. Trimming stripped 0 bases from V and 0 bases from J, with 6 bases between. In germline, CDR1 is MGHRA, CDR2 YSYEKL. This CDR3 spans 14 amino acids. As DNA, the CDR3 is TGCGCCAGCAGCCAAGAGGCCGCCTCCTACGAGCAGTACTTC. Protein sequence: CASSQEAASYEQYF.

The chain uses TRBV11-3 and TRBJ2-3; D not resolved. CDR3 length: 15 residues. The V end lost 4 bases, the J end lost 0 bases, and 11 bases lay between the germline ends. Germline loops: CDR1 SGHNT, CDR2 YENEEA. The CDR3 region is CASSSGESSTDTQYF. The CDR3 nucleotides are TGTGCCAGCAGCTCAGGAGAATCAAGCACAGATACGCAGTATTTT. Variable domain in full (rest from reference TRBV11-3 and TRBJ2-3): EAGVVQSPRYKIIEKKQPVAFWCNPISGHNTLYWYLQNLGQGPELLIRYENEEAVDDSQLPKDRFSAERLKGVDSTLKIQPAELGDSAVYLCASSSGESSTDTQYFGPGTRLTVL.

This chain joins TRBV20-1 and TRBJ2-1; 8 nucleotides align to TRBD2. Per the germline V gene, CDR1 is DFQATT and CDR2 is SNEGSKA (reference sequence). The CDR3 sequence is 16 residues long. J lost 4 bases, V lost 3 bases, and 11 bases had no gene match. The CDR3 loop is CSASGASGREYNEQFF. As DNA, the CDR3 is TGCAGTGCTAGTGGGGCCAGCGGGAGAGAATACAATGAGCAGTTCTTC.

The chain employs TRBV5-6 and TRBJ2-7, with a weak D call TRBD2 (6 bases). This CDR3 has 15 amino acids. CDR1 is SGHDT, CDR2 YYEEEE, per germline. Trimming stripped 4 bases from V and 1 base from J, with 15 bases between. This chain's CDR3 is CASSPGTALSYEQYF. CDR3 coding DNA: TGTGCCAGCAGCCCGGGGACTGCCCTTTCCTACGAGCAGTACTTC.

The rearrangement uses TRBV10-3 and TRBJ1-1; D perhaps matches TRBD1 (6 bases). Trimming cost V 7 bases and J 10 bases, with 16 bases left between them. The germline V gene has CDR1 ENHRY and CDR2 SYGVKD. The CDR3 is made up of 12 amino acids. The CDR3 is CAIKPGYRVAFF. CDR3 coding DNA: TGTGCCATCAAACCCGGGTACAGGGTAGCTTTCTTT.